Listed here is a single T cell receptor (beta chain). Additional DNA sequences in this sample encode the identical CDR3. The method was immunoSEQ multiplex PCR; TCRdb's version includes in-frame clones alone and lacks a portion of them. Counted here are 300,000 or so clones, about 83% occurring once; the ten biggest clones make up around 1.5%. This entry is derived from a study of blood T cell repertoires in COVID-19. Study-level background: Sources were T cells, B-cell-depleted T cells, or PBMCs; the material itself was cDNA or gDNA.

This CDR3 has 14 residues. Germline lookup yields CDR1 MNHEY and CDR2 SVGAGI. The V end was cut by 7 bases, the J end by 0 bases, with 10 bases between. This chain connects TRBV6-5 to TRBJ1-5; D unclear. The sequenced sample was peripheral blood. The clonotype comes from a woman between 45 and 60 years old with acute or convalescent COVID-19. The CDR3 sequence is CASKSLYSNQPQHF. The CDR3 nucleotides read TGTGCCAGCAAGTCGCTCTATAGCAATCAGCCCCAGCATTTT.